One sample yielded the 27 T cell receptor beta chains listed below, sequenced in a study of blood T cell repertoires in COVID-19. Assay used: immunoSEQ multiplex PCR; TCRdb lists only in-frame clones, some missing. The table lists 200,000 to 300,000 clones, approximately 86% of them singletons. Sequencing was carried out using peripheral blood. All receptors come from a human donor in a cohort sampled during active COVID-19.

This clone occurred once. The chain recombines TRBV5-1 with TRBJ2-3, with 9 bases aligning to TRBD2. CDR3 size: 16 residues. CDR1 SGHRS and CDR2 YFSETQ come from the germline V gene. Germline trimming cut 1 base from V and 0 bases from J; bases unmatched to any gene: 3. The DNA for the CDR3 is TGCGCCAGCAGCTTGCGACTAGCGGAAAGCACAGATACGCAGTATTTT. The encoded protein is CASSLRLAESTDTQYF.

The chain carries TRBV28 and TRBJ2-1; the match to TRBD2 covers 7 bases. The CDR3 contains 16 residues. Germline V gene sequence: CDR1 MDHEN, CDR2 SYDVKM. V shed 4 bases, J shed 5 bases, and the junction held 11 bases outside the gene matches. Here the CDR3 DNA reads TGTGCCAGCAGTTCCCTGGGGGACTACCCTAACAATGAGCAGTTCTTC. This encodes CASSSLGDYPNNEQFF.

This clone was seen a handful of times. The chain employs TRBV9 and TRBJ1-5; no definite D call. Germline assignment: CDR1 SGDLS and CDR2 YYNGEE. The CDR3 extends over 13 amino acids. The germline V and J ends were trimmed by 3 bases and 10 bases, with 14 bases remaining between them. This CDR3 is CASSADLISPQHF. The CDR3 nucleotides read TGTGCCAGCAGCGCCGACTTAATCAGCCCCCAGCATTTT.

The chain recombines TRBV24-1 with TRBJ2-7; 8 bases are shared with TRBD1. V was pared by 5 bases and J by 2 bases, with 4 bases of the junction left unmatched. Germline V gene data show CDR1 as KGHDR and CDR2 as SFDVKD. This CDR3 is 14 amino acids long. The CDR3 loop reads CATSASGGPYEQYF. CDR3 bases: TGTGCCACCAGTGCATCAGGGGGCCCCTACGAGCAGTACTTC.

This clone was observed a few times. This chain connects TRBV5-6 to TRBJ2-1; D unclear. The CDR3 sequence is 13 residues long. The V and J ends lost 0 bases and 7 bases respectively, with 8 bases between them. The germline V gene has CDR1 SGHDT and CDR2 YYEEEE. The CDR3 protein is CASSLAHSNEQFF. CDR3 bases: TGTGCCAGCAGCTTGGCCCATAGTAATGAGCAGTTCTTC.

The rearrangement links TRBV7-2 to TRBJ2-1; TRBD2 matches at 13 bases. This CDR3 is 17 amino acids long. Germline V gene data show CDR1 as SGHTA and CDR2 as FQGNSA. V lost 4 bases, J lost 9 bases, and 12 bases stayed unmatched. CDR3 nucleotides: TGTGCCAGCAGCTCCCACCAAACTAGCGGGGGGGCAAGTGAGCAGTTCTTC. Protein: CASSSHQTSGGASEQFF.

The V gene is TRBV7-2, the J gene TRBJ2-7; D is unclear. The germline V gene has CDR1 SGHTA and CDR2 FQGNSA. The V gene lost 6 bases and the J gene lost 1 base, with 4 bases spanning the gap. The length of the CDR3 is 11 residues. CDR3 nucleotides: TGTGCCAGCAGTATATCCTACGAGCAGTACTTC. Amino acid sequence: CASSISYEQYF.

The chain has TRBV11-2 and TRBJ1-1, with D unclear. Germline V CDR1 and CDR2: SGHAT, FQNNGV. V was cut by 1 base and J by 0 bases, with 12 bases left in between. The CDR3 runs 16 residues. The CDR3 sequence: CASSLVAASMNTEAFF. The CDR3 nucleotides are TGTGCCAGCAGCTTAGTAGCAGCCTCCATGAACACTGAAGCTTTCTTT.

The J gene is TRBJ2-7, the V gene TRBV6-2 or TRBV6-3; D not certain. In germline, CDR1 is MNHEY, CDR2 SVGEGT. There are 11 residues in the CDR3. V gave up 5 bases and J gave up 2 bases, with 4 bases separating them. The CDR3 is CASSRPYEQYF. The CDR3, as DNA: TGTGCCAGCAGTCGTCCCTACGAGCAGTACTTC.

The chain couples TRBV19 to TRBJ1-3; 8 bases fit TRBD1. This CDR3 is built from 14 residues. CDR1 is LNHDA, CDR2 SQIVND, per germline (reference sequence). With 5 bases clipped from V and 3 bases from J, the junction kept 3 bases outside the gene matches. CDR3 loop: CASSRQGFGNTIYF. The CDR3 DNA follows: TGTGCCAGTAGTCGACAGGGGTTTGGAAACACCATATATTTT.

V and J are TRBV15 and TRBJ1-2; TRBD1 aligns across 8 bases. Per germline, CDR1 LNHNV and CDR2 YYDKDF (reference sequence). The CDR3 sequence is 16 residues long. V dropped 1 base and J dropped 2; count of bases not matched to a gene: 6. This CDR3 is CATSRGIGQGNYGYTF. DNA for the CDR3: TGTGCCACCAGCAGAGGCATCGGACAGGGAAACTATGGCTACACCTTC.

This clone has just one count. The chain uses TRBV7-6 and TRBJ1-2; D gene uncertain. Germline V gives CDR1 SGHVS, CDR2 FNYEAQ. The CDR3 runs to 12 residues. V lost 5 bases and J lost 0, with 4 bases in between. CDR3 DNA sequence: TGTGCCAGCAGCCAATCTAACTATGGCTACACCTTC. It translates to CASSQSNYGYTF.

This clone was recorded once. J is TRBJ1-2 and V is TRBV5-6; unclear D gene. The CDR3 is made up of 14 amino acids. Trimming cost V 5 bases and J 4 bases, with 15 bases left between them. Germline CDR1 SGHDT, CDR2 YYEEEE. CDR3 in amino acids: CASSLDYWGYGYTF. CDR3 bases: TGTGCCAGCAGTTTAGACTACTGGGGCTATGGCTACACCTTC.

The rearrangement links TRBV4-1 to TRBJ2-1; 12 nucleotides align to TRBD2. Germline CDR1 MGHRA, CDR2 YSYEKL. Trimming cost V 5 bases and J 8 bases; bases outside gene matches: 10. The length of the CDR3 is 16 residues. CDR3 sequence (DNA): TGCGCCAGCAGCTTCGGACTAGCGGGGAGGGGGGATGAGCAGTTCTTC. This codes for CASSFGLAGRGDEQFF.

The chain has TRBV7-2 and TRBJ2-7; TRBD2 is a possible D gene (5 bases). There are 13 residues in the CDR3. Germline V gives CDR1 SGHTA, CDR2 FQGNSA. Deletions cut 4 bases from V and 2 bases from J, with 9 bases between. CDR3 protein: CASSSGLAYEQYF. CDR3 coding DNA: TGTGCCAGCAGCTCTGGACTGGCCTACGAGCAGTACTTC.

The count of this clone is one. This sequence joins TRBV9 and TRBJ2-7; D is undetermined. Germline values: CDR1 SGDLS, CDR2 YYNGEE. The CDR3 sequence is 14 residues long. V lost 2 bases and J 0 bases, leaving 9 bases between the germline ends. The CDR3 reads CASSVHLSSYEQYF. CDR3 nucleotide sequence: TGTGCCAGCAGCGTCCACTTAAGCTCCTACGAGCAGTACTTC.

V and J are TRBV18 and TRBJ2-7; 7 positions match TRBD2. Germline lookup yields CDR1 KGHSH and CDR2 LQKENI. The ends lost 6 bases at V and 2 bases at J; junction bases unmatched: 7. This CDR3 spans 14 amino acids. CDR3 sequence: CASSTRDYTYEQYF. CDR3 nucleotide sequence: TGTGCCAGCTCGACCCGGGACTATACCTACGAGCAGTACTTC.

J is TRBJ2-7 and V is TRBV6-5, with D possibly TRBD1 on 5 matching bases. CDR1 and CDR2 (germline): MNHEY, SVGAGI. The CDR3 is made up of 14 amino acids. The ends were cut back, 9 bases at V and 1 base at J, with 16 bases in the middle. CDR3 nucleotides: TGTGCCAGTGCAAGGGGTGGGTTATCCTACGAGCAGTACTTC. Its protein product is CASARGGLSYEQYF.

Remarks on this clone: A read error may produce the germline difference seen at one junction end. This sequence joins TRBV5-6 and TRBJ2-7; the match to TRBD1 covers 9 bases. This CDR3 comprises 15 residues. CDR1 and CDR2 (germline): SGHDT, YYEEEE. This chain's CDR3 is CASSLYGTGTTEQYF. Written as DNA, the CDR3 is TGTGCCAGCAGCTTGTATGGGACAGGGACGACCGAGCAATACTTC.

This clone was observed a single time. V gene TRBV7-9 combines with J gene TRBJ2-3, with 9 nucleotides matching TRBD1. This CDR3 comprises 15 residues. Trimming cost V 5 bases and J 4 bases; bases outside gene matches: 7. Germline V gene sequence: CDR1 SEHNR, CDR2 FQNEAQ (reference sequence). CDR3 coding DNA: TGTGCCAGCAGCCAACAGGGGGCCAGGGCAGATACGCAGTATTTT. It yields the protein CASSQQGARADTQYF.

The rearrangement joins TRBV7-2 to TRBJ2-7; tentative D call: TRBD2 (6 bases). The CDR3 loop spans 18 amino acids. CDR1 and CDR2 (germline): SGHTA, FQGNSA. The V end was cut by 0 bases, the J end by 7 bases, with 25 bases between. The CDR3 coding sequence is TGTGCCAGCAGCTTAGCGCCTACAGGAGGGTTTGGGGTGCGGGAGCAGTACTTC. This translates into CASSLAPTGGFGVREQYF.

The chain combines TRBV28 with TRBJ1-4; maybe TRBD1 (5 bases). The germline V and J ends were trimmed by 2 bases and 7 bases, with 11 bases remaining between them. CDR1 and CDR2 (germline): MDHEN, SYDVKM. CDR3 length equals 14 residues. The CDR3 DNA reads TGTGCCAGCAGTTTACTCTTAGGGGCTGAAAAACTGTTTTTT. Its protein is CASSLLLGAEKLFF. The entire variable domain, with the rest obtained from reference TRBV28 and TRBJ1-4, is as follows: DVKVTQSSRYLVKRTGEKVFLECVQDMDHENMFWYRQDPGLGLRLIYFSYDVKMKEKGDIPEGYSVSREKKERFSLILESASTNQTSMYLCASSLLLGAEKLFFGSGTQLSVL.

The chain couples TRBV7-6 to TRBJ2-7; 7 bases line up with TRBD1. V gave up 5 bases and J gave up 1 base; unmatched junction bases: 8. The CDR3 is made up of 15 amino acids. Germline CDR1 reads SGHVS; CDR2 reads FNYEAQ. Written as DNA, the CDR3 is TGTGCCAGCAGCCTCCGACAGGGTTCATCCTACGAGCAGTACTTC. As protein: CASSLRQGSSYEQYF.

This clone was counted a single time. The CDR3 DNA reads TGTGCCACTAGACAGGGCGGCTACGAGCAGTACTTC. Protein: CATRQGGYEQYF. V gene TRBV28 combines with J gene TRBJ2-7, with 7 bases identical to TRBD1. V lost 10 bases, J lost 3 bases, and 6 bases stayed unmatched. CDR1 MDHEN and CDR2 SYDVKM come from the germline V gene. The CDR3 contains 12 residues. Supplemented by reference TRBV28 and TRBJ2-7, the full variable domain reads DVKVTQSSRYLVKRTGEKVFLECVQDMDHENMFWYRQDPGLGLRLIYFSYDVKMKEKGDIPEGYSVSREKKERFSLILESASTNQTSMYLCATRQGGYEQYFGPGTRLTVT.

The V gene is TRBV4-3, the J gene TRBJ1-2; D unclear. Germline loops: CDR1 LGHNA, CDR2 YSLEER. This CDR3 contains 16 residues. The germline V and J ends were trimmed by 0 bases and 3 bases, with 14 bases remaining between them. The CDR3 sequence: CASSQDGSSWDYGYTF. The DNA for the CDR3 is TGCGCCAGCAGCCAAGATGGGAGTTCCTGGGACTATGGCTACACCTTC.

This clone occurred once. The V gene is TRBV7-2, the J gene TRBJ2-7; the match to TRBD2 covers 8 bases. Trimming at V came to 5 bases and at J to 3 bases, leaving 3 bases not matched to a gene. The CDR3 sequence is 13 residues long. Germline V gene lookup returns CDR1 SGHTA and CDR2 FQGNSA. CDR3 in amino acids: CASSPGGGYEQYF. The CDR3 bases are TGTGCCAGCAGCCCGGGGGGGGGCTACGAGCAGTACTTC.

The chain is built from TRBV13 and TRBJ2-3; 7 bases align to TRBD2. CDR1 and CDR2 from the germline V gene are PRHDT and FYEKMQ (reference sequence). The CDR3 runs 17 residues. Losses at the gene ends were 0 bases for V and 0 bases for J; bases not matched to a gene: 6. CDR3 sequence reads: CASSLGSSSGSTDTQYF. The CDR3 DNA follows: TGTGCCAGCAGCTTAGGCTCATCTAGCGGTAGCACAGATACGCAGTATTTT. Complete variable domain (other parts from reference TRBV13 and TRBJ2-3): AAGVIQSPRHLIKEKRETATLKCYPIPRHDTVYWYQQGPGQDPQFLISFYEKMQSDKGSIPDRFSAQQFSDYHSELNMSSLELGDSALYFCASSLGSSSGSTDTQYFGPGTRLTVL.